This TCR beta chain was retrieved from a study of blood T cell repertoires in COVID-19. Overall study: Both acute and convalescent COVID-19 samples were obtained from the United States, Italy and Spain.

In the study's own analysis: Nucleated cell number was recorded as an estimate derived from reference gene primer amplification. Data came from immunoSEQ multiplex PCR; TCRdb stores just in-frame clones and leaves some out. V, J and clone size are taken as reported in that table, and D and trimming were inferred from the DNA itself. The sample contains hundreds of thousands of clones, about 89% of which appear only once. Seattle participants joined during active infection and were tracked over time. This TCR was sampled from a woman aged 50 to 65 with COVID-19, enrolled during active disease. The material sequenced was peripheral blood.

CDR3 sequence (DNA): TGTGCCAGCAGTACAGGGGGAACAGATACGCAGTATTTT. Amino acids: CASSTGGTDTQYF. This chain connects TRBV12-3 or TRBV12-4 to TRBJ2-3; 8 bases line up with TRBD1. V dropped 5 bases and J dropped 3; count of bases not matched to a gene: 1. This CDR3 region has 13 residues.